The entry below gives a single T cell receptor beta chain sequence along with its context. The protocol was immunoSEQ multiplex PCR, while the TCRdb copy is restricted to in-frame clones and leaves out a portion. The table includes around 34,000 clones, 90% detected once. This sample is part of a study of T cell changes during pregnancy in multiple sclerosis. V was trimmed by 4 bases and J by 2 bases, leaving 14 bases between them. This CDR3 is built from 15 residues. Germline V gene sequence: CDR1 LNHDA, CDR2 SQIVND (reference sequence). This chain joins TRBV19 and TRBJ1-2; TRBD1 might be the D (6 bases). Sequencing was performed on CD4+ T cells from peripheral blood mononuclear cells, taken in the second trimester of pregnancy. This receptor was obtained from a female donor with multiple sclerosis, enrolled in a pregnancy study. The CDR3 loop is CASSKGHTFNYGYTF. The CDR3 DNA is TGTGCCAGTAGTAAGGGACACACTTTCAACTATGGCTACACCTTC.